These 17 T cell receptor beta chains originate from one sample sequenced in a study of blood T cell repertoires in COVID-19. Generated by immunoSEQ multiplex PCR, the TCRdb table keeps only in-frame clones and is missing some. The table includes roughly 230,000 clones, 88% detected once. Sequenced: peripheral blood. Every receptor here comes from a man between 65 and 79 years old with acute or convalescent COVID-19.

The V call is TRBV5-1, the J call TRBJ1-3; 7 bases are a match to TRBD1. Germline V gives CDR1 SGHRS, CDR2 YFSETQ. This CDR3 contains 15 residues. V was pared by 0 bases and J by 3 bases, with 3 bases of the junction left unmatched. The DNA of the CDR3 is TGCGCCAGCAGCTTGGAGGGGGCTAGTGGAAACACCATATATTTT. As protein: CASSLEGASGNTIYF.

This clone was observed many times. The rearrangement joins TRBV19 to TRBJ2-2; no firm D call. The germline gives CDR1 LNHDA, CDR2 SQIVND (reference sequence). The CDR3 sequence is 14 residues long. V shed 1 base and J shed 7 bases, with 10 bases lying between them. The CDR3 DNA reads TGTGCCAGTAGTATAGCCGACTCCGGCGGGGAGCTGTTTTTT. It specifies CASSIADSGGELFF.

The rearrangement joins TRBV28 to TRBJ2-7; TRBD2 matches 8 bases. V dropped 7 bases and J dropped 0; count of bases not matched to a gene: 8. CDR3 length: 15 residues. From germline, CDR1 is MDHEN and CDR2 SYDVKM. The CDR3 sequence: CASKESGSASYEQYF. CDR3 in DNA: TGTGCCAGCAAAGAAAGCGGGAGTGCCTCCTACGAGCAGTACTTC.

The genes are TRBV28 and TRBJ2-1; TRBD2 matches at 7 bases. The CDR3 consists of 13 residues. With V trimmed by 8 bases and J by 5 bases, 6 bases remained unmatched. The germline V gene encodes CDR1 MDHEN and CDR2 SYDVKM. In DNA form, the CDR3 reads TGTGCCAGCGGGGGGGGAGTCCACAATGAGCAGTTCTTC. This sequence encodes CASGGGVHNEQFF.

The CDR3 here is CASSMSSGTDTQYF. The CDR3 DNA reads as TGTGCCAGTAGTATGTCTAGCGGCACAGATACGCAGTATTTT. J is TRBJ2-3 and V is TRBV19; a weak D match, TRBD2 (6 bases). V gave up 3 bases and J gave up 1 base, with 8 bases separating them. The CDR3 totals 14 residues. The germline V gene has CDR1 LNHDA and CDR2 SQIVND (reference sequence).

The V gene is TRBV3-1 (or the pseudogene TRBV3-2), the J gene TRBJ2-7, with a weak D call TRBD2 (6 bases). In germline, CDR1 is LGHDT, CDR2 YNNKEL (reference sequence). This CDR3 contains 14 residues. V lost 0 bases, J lost 8 bases, and 14 bases lay in between. The CDR3 DNA sequence: TGTGCCAGCAGCCAAGAAGGAGGGCGTGCGCAGCAGTACTTC. Amino acids: CASSQEGGRAQQYF.

About this clone itself: The sample carries other DNA sequences with the same CDR3. This chain joins TRBV3-1 (or the pseudogene TRBV3-2) and TRBJ2-6; a possible D gene is TRBD1 (6 bases). The CDR3 sequence is 15 residues long. The germline V gene has CDR1 LGHDT and CDR2 YNNKEL (reference sequence). V dropped 2 bases and J dropped 1 base, with 6 bases sitting between them. The CDR3 sequence is CASSQQGSGANVLTF. For the CDR3, the DNA is TGTGCCAGCAGCCAACAGGGGTCTGGGGCCAACGTCCTGACTTTC.

J is TRBJ1-2 and V is TRBV4-3; a possible D gene is TRBD1 (6 bases). With 1 base removed from V and 8 bases from J, the gap between germline ends came to 14 bases. The germline V gene has CDR1 LGHNA and CDR2 YSLEER. The CDR3 consists of 14 residues. CDR3 bases: TGCGCCAGCAGCCAAGTCCTCGGGGGGCGCGGCTACACCTTC. Protein sequence: CASSQVLGGRGYTF.

This chain links TRBV6-2 or TRBV6-3 with TRBJ2-7; 7 positions agree with TRBD1. From germline, CDR1 is MNHEY and CDR2 SVGEGT. The CDR3 extends over 16 amino acids. V gave up 5 bases and J gave up 7 bases; unmatched junction bases: 17. CDR3 protein: CASSPKYRGGTSEQYF. The DNA of the CDR3 is TGTGCCAGCAGTCCCAAATACAGGGGTGGCACCTCTGAGCAGTACTTC.

The table lists this clone with a few counts. The V and J genes are TRBV30 and TRBJ2-2; 9 nucleotides agree with TRBD2. There are 15 residues in the CDR3. The ends lost 4 bases at V and 0 bases at J; junction bases unmatched: 3. CDR1 is GTSNPN and CDR2 is SVGIG in the germline V gene (reference sequence). CDR3 in amino acids: CAWTIAGANTGELFF. CDR3 coding DNA: TGTGCCTGGACCATAGCGGGAGCGAACACCGGGGAGCTGTTTTTT.

This rearrangement joins TRBV5-1 to TRBJ1-6, with D unresolved. Deletions cut 0 bases from V and 0 bases from J, with 10 bases between. Per the germline V gene, CDR1 is SGHRS and CDR2 is YFSETQ. The length of the CDR3 is 17 residues. The CDR3 region has the DNA TGCGCCAGCAGCTTGGATCCGGGGAGCTCCTATAATTCACCCCTCCACTTT. It translates to CASSLDPGSSYNSPLHF.

The chain is built from TRBV7-9 and TRBJ2-5; 8 bases match TRBD1. V lost 4 bases and J lost 2; bases outside the gene matches: 9. Germline loops: CDR1 SEHNR, CDR2 FQNEAQ (reference sequence). The CDR3 runs 16 residues. DNA for the CDR3: TGTGCCAGCAGCTCAGACTGGACAGGGAATCAAGAGACCCAGTACTTC. Translating it yields CASSSDWTGNQETQYF.

The chain combines TRBV11-2 with TRBJ2-1; D gene unclear. Trimming took 5 bases from V and 2 from J, leaving 7 bases between them. Germline CDR1 SGHAT, CDR2 FQNNGV. CDR3 length equals 13 residues. CDR3 nucleotides: TGTGCCAGCAGCCAGATGACCTACAATGAGCAGTTCTTC. This translates into CASSQMTYNEQFF.

This chain joins TRBV9 and TRBJ2-6, with TRBD1 matching 7 bases. After removal of 0 bases from V and 0 bases from J, the junction contained 3 bases not matched to a gene. CDR3 length: 17 residues. Germline V gives CDR1 SGDLS, CDR2 YYNGEE. DNA for the CDR3: TGTGCCAGCAGCGTAGATCCAGGGGGCTCTGGGGCCAACGTCCTGACTTTC. Its translation is CASSVDPGGSGANVLTF. Based on the CDR3 plus reference TRBV9 and TRBJ2-6, the full variable domain is DSGVTQTPKHLITATGQRVTLRCSPRSGDLSVYWYQQSLDQGLQFLIQYYNGEERAKGNILERFSAQQFPDLHSELNLSSLELGDSALYFCASSVDPGGSGANVLTFGAGSRLTVL.

This chain connects TRBV6-5 to TRBJ2-7; TRBD1 matches 7 bases. This CDR3 is built from 14 residues. The ends lost 4 bases at V and 0 bases at J; junction bases unmatched: 3. CDR1 and CDR2 (germline): MNHEY, SVGAGI. The DNA for the CDR3 is TGTGCCAGCAGTTCGACAGGGAACTCCTACGAGCAGTACTTC. This codes for CASSSTGNSYEQYF.

V usage is TRBV27 and J usage is TRBJ1-2; D is unresolved. Germline V gene data show CDR1 as MNHEY and CDR2 as SMNVEV (reference sequence). The CDR3 consists of 13 residues. Trimming removed 4 bases at V and 7 bases at J, with 13 bases between. The CDR3: CASSSNPRFGYTF. As DNA, the CDR3 is TGTGCCAGCAGTTCTAACCCACGATTTGGCTACACCTTC.

The rearrangement joins TRBV20-1 to TRBJ1-1; D is uncertain. The CDR3 totals 14 residues. The germline V and J ends were trimmed by 3 bases and 1 base, with 12 bases remaining between them. Germline CDR1 reads DFQATT; CDR2 reads SNEGSKA (reference sequence). The CDR3 here is CSASDPRGNTEAFF. In DNA form, the CDR3 reads TGCAGTGCTAGTGACCCCCGGGGGAACACTGAAGCTTTCTTT.